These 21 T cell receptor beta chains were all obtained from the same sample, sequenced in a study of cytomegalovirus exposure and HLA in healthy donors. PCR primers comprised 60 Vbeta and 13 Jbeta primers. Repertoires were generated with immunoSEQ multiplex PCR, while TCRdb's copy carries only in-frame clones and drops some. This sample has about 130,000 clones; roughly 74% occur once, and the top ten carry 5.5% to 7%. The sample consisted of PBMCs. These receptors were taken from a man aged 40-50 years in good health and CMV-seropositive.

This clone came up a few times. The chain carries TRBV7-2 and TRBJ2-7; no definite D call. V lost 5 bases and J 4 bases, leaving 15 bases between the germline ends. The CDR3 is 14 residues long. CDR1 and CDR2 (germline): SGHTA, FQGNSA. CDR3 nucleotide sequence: TGTGCCAGCAGCCTAATAGACAATGGGTACGAGCAGTACTTC. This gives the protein CASSLIDNGYEQYF.

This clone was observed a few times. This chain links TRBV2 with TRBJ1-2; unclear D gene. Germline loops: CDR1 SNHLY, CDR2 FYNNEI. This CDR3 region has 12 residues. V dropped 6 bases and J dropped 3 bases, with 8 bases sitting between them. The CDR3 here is CASSAGYYGYTF. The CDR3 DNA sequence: TGTGCCAGCAGCGCGGGTTACTATGGCTACACCTTC. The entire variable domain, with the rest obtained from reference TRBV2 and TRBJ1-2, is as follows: EPEVTQTPSHQVTQMGQEVILRCVPISNHLYFYWYRQILGQKVEFLVSFYNNEISEKSEIFDDQFSVERPDGSNFTLKIRSTKLEDSAMYFCASSAGYYGYTFGSGTRLTVV.

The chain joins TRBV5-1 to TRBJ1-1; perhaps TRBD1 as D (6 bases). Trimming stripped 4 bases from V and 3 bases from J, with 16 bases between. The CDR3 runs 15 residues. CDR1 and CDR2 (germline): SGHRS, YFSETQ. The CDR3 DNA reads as TGCGCCAGCAGCGGAACAGGGTCGGGGTACACTGAAGCTTTCTTT. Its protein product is CASSGTGSGYTEAFF. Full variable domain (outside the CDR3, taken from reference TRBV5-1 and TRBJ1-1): KAGVTQTPRYLIKTRGQQVTLSCSPISGHRSVSWYQQTPGQGLQFLFEYFSETQRNKGNFPGRFSGRQFSNSRSEMNVSTLELGDSALYLCASSGTGSGYTEAFFGQGTRLTVV.

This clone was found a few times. The CDR3 coding sequence is TGTGCCAGTAGTATAGCGACAGGGAACACTGAAGCTTTCTTT. It yields the protein CASSIATGNTEAFF. This rearrangement joins TRBV19 to TRBJ1-1; possible D gene TRBD1, 6 bases. Trimming cost V 1 base and J 1 base, with 7 bases left between them. This CDR3 has 14 residues. The germline gives CDR1 LNHDA, CDR2 SQIVND (reference sequence). Full variable domain (outside the CDR3, taken from reference TRBV19 and TRBJ1-1): DGGITQSPKYLFRKEGQNVTLSCEQNLNHDAMYWYRQDPGQGLRLIYYSQIVNDFQKGDIAEGYSVSREKKESFPLTVTSAQKNPTAFYLCASSIATGNTEAFFGQGTRLTVV.

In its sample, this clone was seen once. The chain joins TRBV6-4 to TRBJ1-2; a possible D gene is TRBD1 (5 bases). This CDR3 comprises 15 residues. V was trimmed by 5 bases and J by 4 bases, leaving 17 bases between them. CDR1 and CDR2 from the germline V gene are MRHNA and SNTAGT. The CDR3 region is CASSYLGGATYGYTF. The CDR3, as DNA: TGTGCCAGCAGTTATCTCGGGGGAGCGACCTATGGCTACACCTTC.

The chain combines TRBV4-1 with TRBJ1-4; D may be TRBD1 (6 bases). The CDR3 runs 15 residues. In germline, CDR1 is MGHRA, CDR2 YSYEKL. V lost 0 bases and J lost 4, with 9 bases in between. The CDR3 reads CASSQDDRSNEKLFF. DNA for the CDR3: TGCGCCAGCAGCCAAGACGACAGGAGTAATGAAAAACTGTTTTTT.

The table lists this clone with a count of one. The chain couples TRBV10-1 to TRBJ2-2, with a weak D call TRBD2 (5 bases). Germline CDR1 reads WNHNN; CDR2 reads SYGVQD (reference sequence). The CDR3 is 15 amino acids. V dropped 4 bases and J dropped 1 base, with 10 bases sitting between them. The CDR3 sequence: CASSAEGRNTGELFF. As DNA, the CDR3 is TGCGCCAGCAGTGCCGAGGGCCGGAACACCGGGGAGCTGTTTTTT.

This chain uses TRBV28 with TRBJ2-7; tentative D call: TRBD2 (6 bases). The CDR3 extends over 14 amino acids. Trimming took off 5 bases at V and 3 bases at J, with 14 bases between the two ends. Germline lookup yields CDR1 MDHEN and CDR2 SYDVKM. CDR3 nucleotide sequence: TGTGCCAGCAGTGGAGGGGCGCGGGTCTACGAGCAGTACTTC. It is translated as CASSGGARVYEQYF.

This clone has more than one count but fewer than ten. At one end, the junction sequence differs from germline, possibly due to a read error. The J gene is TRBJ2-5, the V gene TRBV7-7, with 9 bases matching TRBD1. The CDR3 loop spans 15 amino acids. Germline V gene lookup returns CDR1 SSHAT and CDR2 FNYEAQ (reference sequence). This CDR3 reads CASSTGTGRGETQYF. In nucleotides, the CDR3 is TGTGCTAGCAGCACCGGGACAGGGAGAGGGGAGACCCAGTACTTC.

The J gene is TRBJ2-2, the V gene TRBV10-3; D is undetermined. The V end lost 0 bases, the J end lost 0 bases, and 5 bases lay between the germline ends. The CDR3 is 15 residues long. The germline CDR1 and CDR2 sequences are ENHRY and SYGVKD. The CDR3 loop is CAISESAANTGELFF. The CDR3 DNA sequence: TGTGCCATCAGTGAGTCGGCAGCGAACACCGGGGAGCTGTTTTTT.

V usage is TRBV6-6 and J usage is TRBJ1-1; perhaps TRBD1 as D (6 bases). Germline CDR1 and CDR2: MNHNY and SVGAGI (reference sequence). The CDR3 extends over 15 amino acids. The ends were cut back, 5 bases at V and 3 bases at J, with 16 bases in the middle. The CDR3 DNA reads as TGTGCCAGCAGTCTACAGGGTAGGGAGCACACTGAAGCTTTCTTT. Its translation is CASSLQGREHTEAFF.

The CDR3 region has the DNA TGTGCCAGCAGTTACTCTTCAGGGAGGTCTGGAAACACCATATATTTT. Amino acid sequence: CASSYSSGRSGNTIYF. V usage is TRBV6-5 and J usage is TRBJ1-3, with D tentatively TRBD1 (5 bases). The CDR3 extends over 16 amino acids. Germline CDR1 is MNHEY and CDR2 is SVGAGI. Trimming shortened V by 0 bases and J by 1 base, and 10 bases separated the two germline ends.

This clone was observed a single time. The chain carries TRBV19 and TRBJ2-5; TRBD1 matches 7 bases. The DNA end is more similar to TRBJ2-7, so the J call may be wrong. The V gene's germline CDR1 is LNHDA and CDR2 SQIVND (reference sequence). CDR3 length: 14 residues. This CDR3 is CASSMTGTPYEQYF. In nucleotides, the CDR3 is TGTGCCAGTAGTATGACAGGGACCCCCTACGAGCAGTACTTC.

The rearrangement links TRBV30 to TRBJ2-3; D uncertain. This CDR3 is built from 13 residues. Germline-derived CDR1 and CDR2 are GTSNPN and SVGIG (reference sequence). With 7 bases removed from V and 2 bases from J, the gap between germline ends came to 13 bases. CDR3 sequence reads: CALEPFYTDTQYF. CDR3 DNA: TGTGCCTTGGAGCCTTTTTACACAGATACGCAGTATTTT.

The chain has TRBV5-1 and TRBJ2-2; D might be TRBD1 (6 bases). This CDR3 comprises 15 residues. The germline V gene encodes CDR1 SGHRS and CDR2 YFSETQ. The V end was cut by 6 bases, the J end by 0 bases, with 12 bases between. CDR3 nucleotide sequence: TGCGCCAGCACCCGGGACAAGACGAACACCGGGGAGCTGTTTTTT. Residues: CASTRDKTNTGELFF.

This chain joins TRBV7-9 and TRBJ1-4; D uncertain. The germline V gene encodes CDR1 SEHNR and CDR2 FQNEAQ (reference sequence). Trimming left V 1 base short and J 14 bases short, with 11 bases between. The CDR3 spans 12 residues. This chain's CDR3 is CASSLGRSLLFF. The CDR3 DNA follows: TGTGCCAGCAGCTTAGGACGGAGCCTTCTGTTTTTT.

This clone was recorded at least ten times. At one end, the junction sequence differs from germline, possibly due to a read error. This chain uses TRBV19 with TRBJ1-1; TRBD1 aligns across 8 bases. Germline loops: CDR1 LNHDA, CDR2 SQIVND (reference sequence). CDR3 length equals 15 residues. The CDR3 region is CASRIDRGWNTEAFF. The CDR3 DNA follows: TGTGCCAGTAGGATAGACAGGGGATGGAACACTGAAGCTTTCTTT. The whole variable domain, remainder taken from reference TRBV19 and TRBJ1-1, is DGGITQSPKYLFRKEGQNVTLSCEQNLNHDAMYWYRQDPGQGLRLIYYSQIVNDFQKGDIAEGYSVSREKKESFPLTVTSAQKNPTAFYLCASRIDRGWNTEAFFGQGTRLTVV.

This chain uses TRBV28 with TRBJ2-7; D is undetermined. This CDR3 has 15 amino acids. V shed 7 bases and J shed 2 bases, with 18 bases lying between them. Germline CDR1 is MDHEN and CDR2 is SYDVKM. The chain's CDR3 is CASTKPVGFTYEQYF. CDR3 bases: TGTGCCAGCACCAAACCCGTTGGCTTTACCTACGAGCAGTACTTC.

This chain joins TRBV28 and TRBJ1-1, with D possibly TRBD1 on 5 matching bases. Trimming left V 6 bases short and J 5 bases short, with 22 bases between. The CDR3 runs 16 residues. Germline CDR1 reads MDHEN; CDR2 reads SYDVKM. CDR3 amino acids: CASSPVDLRGWTEAFF. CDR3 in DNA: TGTGCCAGCAGCCCAGTGGACCTTCGGGGGTGGACTGAAGCTTTCTTT.

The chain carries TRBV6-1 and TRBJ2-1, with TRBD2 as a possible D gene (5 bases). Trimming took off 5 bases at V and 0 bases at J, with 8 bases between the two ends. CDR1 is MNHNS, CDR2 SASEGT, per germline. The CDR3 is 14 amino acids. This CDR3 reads CASSLGSSYNEQFF. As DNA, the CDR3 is TGTGCCAGCAGTCTAGGGAGCTCCTACAATGAGCAGTTCTTC.

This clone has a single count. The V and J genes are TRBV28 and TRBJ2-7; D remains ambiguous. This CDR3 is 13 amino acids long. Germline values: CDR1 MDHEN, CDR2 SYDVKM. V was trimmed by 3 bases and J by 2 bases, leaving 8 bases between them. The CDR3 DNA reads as TGTGCCAGCAGTTTGAGAGGTCCCTACGAGCAGTACTTC. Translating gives CASSLRGPYEQYF.